This note documents a single T cell receptor (beta chain) sequence. The sample is drawn from a study of blood T cell repertoires in COVID-19. Germline-derived CDR1 and CDR2 are LGHNA and YSLEER. This CDR3 has 13 amino acids. Deletions cut 1 base from V and 4 bases from J, with 8 bases between. Assay used: immunoSEQ multiplex PCR; TCRdb lists only in-frame clones, some missing. Of 250,000 or so clones listed, around four fifths are singletons. Input material: PBMCs or T cells enriched from blood (not recorded which). The J gene is TRBJ2-7, the V gene TRBV4-3, with D hard to call. The receptor was derived from a middle-aged woman who had been exposed to COVID-19. The CDR3 is CASSQALKYEQYF. Written as DNA, the CDR3 is TGCGCCAGCAGCCAAGCTTTAAAATACGAGCAGTACTTC.